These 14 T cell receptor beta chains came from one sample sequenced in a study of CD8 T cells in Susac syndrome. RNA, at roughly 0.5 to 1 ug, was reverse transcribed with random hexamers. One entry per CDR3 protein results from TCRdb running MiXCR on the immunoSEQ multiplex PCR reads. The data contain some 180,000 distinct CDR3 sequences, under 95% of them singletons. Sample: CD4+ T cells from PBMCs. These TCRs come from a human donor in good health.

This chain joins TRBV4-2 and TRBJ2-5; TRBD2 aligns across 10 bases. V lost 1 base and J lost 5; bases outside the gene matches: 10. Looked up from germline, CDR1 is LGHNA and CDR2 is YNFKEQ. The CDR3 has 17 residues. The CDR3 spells CASSQATTSGVVETQYF. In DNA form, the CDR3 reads TGTGCCAGCAGCCAAGCTACTACTAGCGGGGTCGTGGAGACCCAGTACTTC.

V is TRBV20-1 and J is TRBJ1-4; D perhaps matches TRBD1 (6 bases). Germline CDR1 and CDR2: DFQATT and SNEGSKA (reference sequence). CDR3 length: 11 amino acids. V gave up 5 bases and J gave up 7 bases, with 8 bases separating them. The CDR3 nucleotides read TGCAGTGCTCTACAGGGTGAAAAACTGTTTTTT. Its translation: CSALQGEKLFF.

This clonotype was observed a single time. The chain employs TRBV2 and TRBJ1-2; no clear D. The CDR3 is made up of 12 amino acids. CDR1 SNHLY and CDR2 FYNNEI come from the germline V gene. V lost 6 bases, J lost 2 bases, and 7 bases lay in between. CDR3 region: CASSPDNYGYTF. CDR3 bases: TGTGCCAGCAGCCCTGACAACTATGGCTACACCTTC.

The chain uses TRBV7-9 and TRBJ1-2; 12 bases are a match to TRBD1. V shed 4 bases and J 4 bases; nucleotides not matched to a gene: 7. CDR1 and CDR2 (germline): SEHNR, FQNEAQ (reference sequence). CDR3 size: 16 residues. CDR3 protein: CASSWDRGPPPYGYTF. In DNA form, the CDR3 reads TGTGCCAGCAGCTGGGACAGGGGGCCCCCCCCCTATGGCTACACCTTC.

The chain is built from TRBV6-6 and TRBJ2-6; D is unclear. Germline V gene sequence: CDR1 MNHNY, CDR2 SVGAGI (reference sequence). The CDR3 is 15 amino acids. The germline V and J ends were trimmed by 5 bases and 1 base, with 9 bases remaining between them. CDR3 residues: CASSQKLSGANVLTF. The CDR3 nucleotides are TGTGCCAGCAGTCAAAAGCTTTCTGGGGCCAACGTCCTGACTTTC.

CDR3 in DNA: TGCAGCCTATTGGATAGCACAGATACGCAGTATTTT. Translating it yields CSLLDSTDTQYF. The chain couples TRBV29-1 to TRBJ2-3, with D hard to call. This CDR3 is built from 12 residues. V was shortened by 8 bases and J by 0 bases, with 9 bases between the two germline ends. Germline V gene lookup returns CDR1 SQVTM and CDR2 ANQGSEA.

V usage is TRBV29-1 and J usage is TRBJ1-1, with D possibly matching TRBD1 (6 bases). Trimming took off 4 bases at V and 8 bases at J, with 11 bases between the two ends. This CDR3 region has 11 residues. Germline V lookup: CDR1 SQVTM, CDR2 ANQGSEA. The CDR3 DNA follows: TGCAGCGTTGCGGGGGGCCTAGAAGCTTTCTTT. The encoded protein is CSVAGGLEAFF.

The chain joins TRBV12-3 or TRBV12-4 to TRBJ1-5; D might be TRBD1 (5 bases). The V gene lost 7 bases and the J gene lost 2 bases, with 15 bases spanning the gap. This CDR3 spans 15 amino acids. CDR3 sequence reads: CASTLLQGGNQPQHF. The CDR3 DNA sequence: TGTGCCAGCACCCTCCTACAAGGGGGCAATCAGCCCCAGCATTTT.

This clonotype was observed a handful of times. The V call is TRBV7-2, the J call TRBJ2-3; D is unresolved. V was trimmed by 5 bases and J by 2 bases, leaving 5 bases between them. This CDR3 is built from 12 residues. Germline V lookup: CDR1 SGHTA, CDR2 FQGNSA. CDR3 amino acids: CASSQHTDTQYF. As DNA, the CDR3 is TGTGCCAGCAGCCAACACACAGATACGCAGTATTTT.

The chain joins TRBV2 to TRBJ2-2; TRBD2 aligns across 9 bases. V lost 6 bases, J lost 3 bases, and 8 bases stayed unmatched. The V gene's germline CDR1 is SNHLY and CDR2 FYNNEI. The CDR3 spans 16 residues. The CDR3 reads CASRPGLAGYTGELFF. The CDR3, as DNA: TGTGCCAGCAGACCCGGGCTAGCGGGGTACACCGGGGAGCTGTTTTTT.

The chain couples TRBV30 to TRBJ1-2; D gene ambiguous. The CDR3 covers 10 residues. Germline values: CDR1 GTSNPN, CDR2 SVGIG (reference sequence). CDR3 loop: CVLTGEGYTF. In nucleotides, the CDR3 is TGTGTCCTAACGGGAGAAGGCTACACCTTC.

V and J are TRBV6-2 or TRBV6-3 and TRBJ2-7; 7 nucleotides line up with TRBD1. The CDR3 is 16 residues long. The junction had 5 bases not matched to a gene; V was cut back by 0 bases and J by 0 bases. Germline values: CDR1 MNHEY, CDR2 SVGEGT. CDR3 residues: CASSYSTGPSSYEQYV. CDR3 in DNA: TGTGCCAGCAGTTACTCGACAGGGCCCAGCTCCTACGAGCAGTACGTC.

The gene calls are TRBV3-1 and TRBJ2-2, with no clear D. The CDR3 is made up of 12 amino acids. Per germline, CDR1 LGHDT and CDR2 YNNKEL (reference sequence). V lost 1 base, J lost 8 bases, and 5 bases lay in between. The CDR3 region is CASSQAQGELFF. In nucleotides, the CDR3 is TGTGCCAGCAGCCAAGCTCAGGGGGAGCTGTTTTTT.

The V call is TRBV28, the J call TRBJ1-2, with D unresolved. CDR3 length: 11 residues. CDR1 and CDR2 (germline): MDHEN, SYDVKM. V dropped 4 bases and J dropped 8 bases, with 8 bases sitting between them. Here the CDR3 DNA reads TGTGCCAGCAGTTCTCCGAGCGGCTACACCTTC. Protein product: CASSSPSGYTF.